These 18 T cell receptor beta chains were sequenced from one sample in a study of blood T cell repertoires in COVID-19. Data came from immunoSEQ multiplex PCR; TCRdb stores just in-frame clones and leaves some out. This table holds approximately 49,000 clones, approximately 86% found once. The sample consisted of peripheral blood. Source of these receptors: a man aged 50-60 years with active COVID-19.

The V call is TRBV2, the J call TRBJ2-5, with D maybe TRBD2 (6 bases). Germline V gene data show CDR1 as SNHLY and CDR2 as FYNNEI. The CDR3 covers 15 residues. Trimming shortened V by 6 bases and J by 2 bases, and 16 bases separated the two germline ends. The CDR3 reads CASSTPVRGQETQYF. The CDR3 DNA reads as TGTGCCAGCAGCACCCCCGTGCGGGGTCAAGAGACCCAGTACTTC.

This chain connects TRBV27 to TRBJ2-2; maybe TRBD1 (6 bases). Germline CDR1 reads MNHEY; CDR2 reads SMNVEV (reference sequence). CDR3 length equals 15 residues. V lost 5 bases and J lost 7, with 17 bases in between. CDR3 sequence reads: CASSPGQRPIGELFF. The CDR3 coding sequence is TGTGCCAGCAGTCCAGGACAGAGGCCGATCGGGGAGCTGTTTTTT.

The genes are TRBV2 and TRBJ2-2; 7 bases line up with TRBD1. The CDR3 covers 17 residues. V was clipped by 3 bases and J by 1 base; unmatched bases: 8. The germline CDR1 and CDR2 sequences are SNHLY and FYNNEI. The CDR3 DNA reads TGTGCCAGCAGTGACCCTCACCGGACAGGGAACACCGGGGAGCTGTTTTTT. Residues: CASSDPHRTGNTGELFF.

The V and J genes are TRBV6-2 or TRBV6-3 and TRBJ2-7; no clear D gene. The CDR3 covers 12 residues. Per germline, CDR1 MNHEY and CDR2 SVGEGT. The germline V and J ends were trimmed by 6 bases and 5 bases, with 11 bases remaining between them. CDR3 amino acids: CASSNFFDEQYF. CDR3 DNA sequence: TGTGCCAGCAGCAATTTCTTTGACGAGCAGTACTTC.

The CDR3 sequence is CASSLGSLARGLMNIQYF. The CDR3 DNA follows: TGTGCCAGCAGCTTAGGGTCCCTCGCCAGGGGGCTGATGAACATTCAGTACTTC. The chain combines TRBV11-2 with TRBJ2-4, with 8 nucleotides matching TRBD1. The CDR3 runs to 18 residues. Germline CDR1 and CDR2: SGHAT and FQNNGV. Trimming at V came to 1 base and at J to 7 bases, leaving 15 bases not matched to a gene.

The chain links TRBV11-2 to TRBJ2-2; D is unclear. The V end lost 5 bases, the J end lost 8 bases, and 9 bases lay between the germline ends. The CDR3 length is 12 residues. CDR1 and CDR2 from the germline V gene are SGHAT and FQNNGV. The CDR3 bases are TGTGCCAGCAGCCCCCCTTTAGGGGAGCTGTTTTTT. This translates into CASSPPLGELFF.

The J gene is TRBJ2-3, the V gene TRBV6-2 or TRBV6-3; 8 bases line up with TRBD2. The V segment lost 2 bases and the J segment 2 bases; nucleotides outside the gene matches: 6. The CDR3 loop spans 16 amino acids. Germline loops: CDR1 MNHEY, CDR2 SVGEGT. CDR3 coding DNA: TGTGCCAGCAGTTACGCGTTAGCGGGACCCACAGATACGCAGTATTTT. Translated: CASSYALAGPTDTQYF.

This clone has only one observation. J is TRBJ2-2 and V is TRBV19; 14 nucleotides match TRBD2. This CDR3 is built from 17 residues. Germline CDR1 is LNHDA and CDR2 is SQIVND (reference sequence). The V gene end was trimmed by 4 bases and the J gene end by 1 base; junction bases not matched to a gene: 2. The CDR3 reads CASSRGLAGGNTGELFF. CDR3 in DNA: TGTGCCAGTAGTAGAGGACTAGCGGGAGGGAACACCGGGGAGCTGTTTTTT.

The chain recombines TRBV4-3 with TRBJ2-1, with D tentatively TRBD2 (5 bases). The CDR3 has 15 amino acids. Germline V CDR1 and CDR2: LGHNA, YSLEER. Between the trimmed V and J ends, which lost 0 bases and 7 bases, there was a span of 13 bases. The CDR3 here is CASSQDLASWNEQFF. CDR3 sequence (DNA): TGCGCCAGCAGCCAAGATCTCGCTAGCTGGAATGAGCAGTTCTTC.

The J gene is TRBJ1-5, the V gene TRBV4-1; TRBD1 aligns across 8 bases. The CDR3 covers 15 residues. Germline V CDR1 and CDR2: MGHRA, YSYEKL. V dropped 2 bases and J dropped 5; count of bases not matched to a gene: 5. The DNA for the CDR3 is TGCGCCAGCAGCCAAAGACAGGGGTATGATCAGCCCCAGCATTTT. It is translated as CASSQRQGYDQPQHF.

This chain links TRBV10-2 with TRBJ1-2; 12 nucleotides agree with TRBD1. This CDR3 spans 15 amino acids. Unmatched junction bases numbered 7, after V lost 3 bases and J lost 8 bases. CDR1 is WSHSY and CDR2 is SAAADI in the germline V gene. CDR3 sequence: CASSDAGTGGFGYTF. The DNA for the CDR3 is TGCGCCAGCAGTGACGCCGGGACAGGGGGCTTCGGCTACACCTTC.

The genes are TRBV5-5 and TRBJ2-3, with 8 positions matching TRBD1. Per the germline V gene, CDR1 is SGHKS and CDR2 is YYEKEE (reference sequence). The CDR3 length is 15 residues. V gave up 6 bases and J gave up 3 bases; unmatched junction bases: 9. The CDR3 DNA reads TGTGCCAGCACCATGACAGGGGCGGGGACAGATACGCAGTATTTT. This encodes CASTMTGAGTDTQYF. The whole variable domain, remainder taken from reference TRBV5-5 and TRBJ2-3, is DAGVTQSPTHLIKTRGQQVTLRCSPISGHKSVSWYQQVLGQGPQFIFQYYEKEERGRGNFPDRFSARQFPNYSSELNVNALLLGDSALYLCASTMTGAGTDTQYFGPGTRLTVL.

This clone has just one count. V gene TRBV9 combines with J gene TRBJ2-1, with 14 bases that match TRBD2. J gave up 8 bases and V 4 bases, and 8 bases lay outside the gene matches. Germline-derived CDR1 and CDR2 are SGDLS and YYNGEE. The CDR3 has 16 residues. The CDR3 loop is CASSPLGLAGVDEQFF. DNA for the CDR3: TGTGCCAGCAGCCCACTGGGACTAGCGGGAGTAGATGAGCAGTTCTTC.

The chain combines TRBV18 with TRBJ1-1; D not resolved. CDR3 length: 11 residues. The V gene's germline CDR1 is KGHSH and CDR2 LQKENI. The germline V and J ends were trimmed by 6 bases and 3 bases, with 5 bases remaining between them. CDR3 sequence: CASSPDTEAFF. For the CDR3, the DNA is TGTGCCAGCTCCCCGGACACTGAAGCTTTCTTT.

This clone came up a few times. The chain recombines TRBV5-1 with TRBJ1-4; D remains unclear. CDR1 and CDR2 from the germline V gene are SGHRS and YFSETQ. V lost 3 bases and J lost 3, with 9 bases in between. The CDR3 contains 14 residues. CDR3 bases: TGCGCCAGCAGCTCACAGATGGCTAATGAAAAACTGTTTTTT. This sequence encodes CASSSQMANEKLFF.

V is TRBV5-1 and J is TRBJ2-1; TRBD2 aligns across 9 bases. Germline lookup yields CDR1 SGHRS and CDR2 YFSETQ. Trimming took 6 bases from V and 5 from J; bases not matched to a gene: 9. The CDR3 extends over 15 amino acids. CDR3 in amino acids: CASTSGTSRNNEQFF. The DNA of the CDR3 is TGCGCCAGCACCTCCGGGACTAGCAGAAACAATGAGCAGTTCTTC.

This chain links TRBV7-8 with TRBJ2-3, with TRBD1 identical over 10 bases. The CDR3 is 16 residues long. Trimming took 1 base from V and 2 from J; bases not matched to a gene: 3. Germline V gene lookup returns CDR1 SGHVS and CDR2 FQNEAQ. The CDR3 DNA reads TGTGCCAGCAGCTTAGAGGACAGGGGGTACACAGATACGCAGTATTTT. This encodes CASSLEDRGYTDTQYF.

The genes are TRBV21-1 and TRBJ2-1; TRBD2 was called by the table and not checked on the DNA. TRBV21-1 is designated a pseudogene. The CDR3 sequence is 20 residues long. In DNA form, the CDR3 reads TGTGCCAGCAGCAAAGAATTTCGTGTTGCGCGGCGGGAGTTAGTCAATGAGCAGTTCTTC. This encodes CASSKEFRVARRELVNEQFF.